This is a list of T cell receptor beta chains from one sample in a study of radiotherapy plus CTLA-4 blockade in lung cancer. Using immunoSEQ multiplex PCR, the repertoire was profiled, and TCRdb retains in-frame clones only, with some absent. The sample holds about 88,000 clones, 55% to 75% seen once. This sample comprised peripheral blood, obtained from a patient treated with radiotherapy plus ipilimumab. The receptors stem from a human donor with non-small cell lung cancer that progressed on radiotherapy plus ipilimumab. The CDR3 runs from the conserved cysteine through the conserved F or W. Each record gives: CDR3 DNA, CDR3 protein, clone size, V gene, D gene, J gene. D genes are given only for firm matches. Size is stated for part of the rows, as once, few or many counts, or as a class when the clone is expanded.

CDR3nt: TGTGCCAGCAGTTACTCGCAGGGTAAGACTGAAGCTTTCTTT; CDR3aa: CASSYSQGKTEAFF; abundance: .; v_gene: TRBV6-5; d_gene: .; j_gene: TRBJ1-1
CDR3nt: TGTGCCAGCAGTTACTCGACGCATTACGAGCAGTACTTC; CDR3aa: CASSYSTHYEQYF; abundance: .; v_gene: TRBV6-5; d_gene: .; j_gene: TRBJ2-7
CDR3nt: .; CDR3aa: CASSSSTLLREQYF; abundance: .; v_gene: TRBV11-1; d_gene: .; j_gene: TRBJ2-7
CDR3nt: TGTGCCAGCAGCTTTGGGACGAACACCGGGGAGCTGTTTTTT; CDR3aa: CASSFGTNTGELFF; abundance: few; v_gene: TRBV11-2; d_gene: .; j_gene: TRBJ2-2
CDR3nt: TGTGCCAGCAGCTTAGATAACTCGCTAAGCTCCTACAATGAGCAGTTCTTC; CDR3aa: CASSLDNSLSSYNEQFF; abundance: once; v_gene: TRBV7-8; d_gene: .; j_gene: TRBJ2-1
CDR3nt: TGTGCCAGCAGTTACTCTCTAGGACAGGCGTACAATGAGCAGTTCTTC; CDR3aa: CASSYSLGQAYNEQFF; abundance: .; v_gene: TRBV6-6; d_gene: TRBD1; j_gene: TRBJ2-1
CDR3nt: TGTGCCAGCAGCTTAGTTCCCCCCTACTACACCTTC; CDR3aa: CASSLVPPYYTF; abundance: .; v_gene: TRBV7-9; d_gene: .; j_gene: TRBJ1-2
CDR3nt: TGCGCCAGCAGCTTGGACAGGGGGAGCACCGGGGAGCTGTTTTTT; CDR3aa: CASSLDRGSTGELFF; abundance: .; v_gene: TRBV5-1; d_gene: TRBD1; j_gene: TRBJ2-2
CDR3nt: TGTGCCAGCAGCCCAGGGCTTAATGAAAAACTGTTTTTT; CDR3aa: CASSPGLNEKLFF; abundance: .; v_gene: TRBV9; d_gene: .; j_gene: TRBJ1-4
CDR3nt: TGTGCCAGCAGCGTCTCCTCACTGCCCCTGTATGCCTACACCTTC; CDR3aa: CASSVSSLPLYAYTF; abundance: .; v_gene: TRBV9; d_gene: .; j_gene: TRBJ1-2
CDR3nt: TGTGCCAGCAGGCAACACAGCGGACCCACAGATACGCAGTATTTT; CDR3aa: CASRQHSGPTDTQYF; abundance: .; v_gene: TRBV6-6; d_gene: .; j_gene: TRBJ2-3
CDR3nt: TGTGCCAGTAGTACCCAGGGGCCCTTGAAGCTGTTTTTT; CDR3aa: CASSTQGPLKLFF; abundance: .; v_gene: TRBV19; d_gene: .; j_gene: TRBJ2-2
CDR3nt: TGTGCCAGCAGCCGTAGCGGGGTAGACTACGAGCAGTACTTC; CDR3aa: CASSRSGVDYEQYF; abundance: few; v_gene: TRBV11-2; d_gene: TRBD2; j_gene: TRBJ2-7
CDR3nt: TGTGCCAGCAGCCGTCGTGAGGGGGCCTCTAACTATGGCTACACCTTC; CDR3aa: CASSRREGASNYGYTF; abundance: .; v_gene: TRBV27; d_gene: TRBD1; j_gene: TRBJ1-2
CDR3nt: TGTGCCAGCAGTCCTCAACTAGCGGGAGTTACCTACGAGCAGTACTTC; CDR3aa: CASSPQLAGVTYEQYF; abundance: .; v_gene: TRBV27; d_gene: TRBD2; j_gene: TRBJ2-7
CDR3nt: TGTGCCAGCAGCCCGGGACCTCAAGAGACCCAGTACTTC; CDR3aa: CASSPGPQETQYF; abundance: .; v_gene: TRBV5-4; d_gene: .; j_gene: TRBJ2-5
CDR3nt: TGTGCCATCAGTACCGGGACACCGAACACTGAAGCTTTCTTT; CDR3aa: CAISTGTPNTEAFF; abundance: .; v_gene: TRBV10-3; d_gene: .; j_gene: TRBJ1-1
CDR3nt: TGTGCCAGCAGTTTAGGCACACGAGTCGGAGAGCAGTACTTC; CDR3aa: CASSLGTRVGEQYF; abundance: .; v_gene: TRBV28; d_gene: .; j_gene: TRBJ2-7
CDR3nt: TGTGCATCCTCGGACAGTACTTACGAGCAGTACTTC; CDR3aa: CASSDSTYEQYF; abundance: .; v_gene: TRBV6-1; d_gene: .; j_gene: TRBJ2-7
CDR3nt: TGTGCCAGCAGCTTAGAACAGGGGAGGTCCTACGAGCAGTACTTC; CDR3aa: CASSLEQGRSYEQYF; abundance: .; v_gene: TRBV7-3; d_gene: .; j_gene: TRBJ2-7
CDR3nt: TGCGCCAGCAGCTTGCAGGGAAGGGGGGAAAAACTGTTTTTT; CDR3aa: CASSLQGRGEKLFF; abundance: once; v_gene: TRBV5-1; d_gene: .; j_gene: TRBJ1-4
CDR3nt: TGTGCCAGCAGCGTAGACCCGGGGGTGAGCACAGATACGCAGTATTTT; CDR3aa: CASSVDPGVSTDTQYF; abundance: .; v_gene: TRBV9; d_gene: .; j_gene: TRBJ2-3
CDR3nt: TGCGCCAGCAGTGATGGTACAGGGGGTAACACCGGGGAGCTGTTTTTT; CDR3aa: CASSDGTGGNTGELFF; abundance: .; v_gene: TRBV10-1; d_gene: TRBD1; j_gene: TRBJ2-2
CDR3nt: TGCGCCAGCAGCCAAGATCTAAGGACAGATGCCTACGAGCAGTACTTC; CDR3aa: CASSQDLRTDAYEQYF; abundance: .; v_gene: TRBV4-3; d_gene: .; j_gene: TRBJ2-7
CDR3nt: TGTGCCAGCAGCCCACGGCTAAGGGCGCGGGCAGATACGCAGTATTTT; CDR3aa: CASSPRLRARADTQYF; abundance: .; v_gene: TRBV11-1; d_gene: .; j_gene: TRBJ2-3
CDR3nt: TGTGCCAGCGGGGACGGGGAGCTGTTTTTT; CDR3aa: CASGDGELFF; abundance: .; v_gene: TRBV6-6; d_gene: .; j_gene: TRBJ2-2
CDR3nt: TGTGCCAGCAGCTCACCAGTCGACAGGGAAGCCCTCCACTTT; CDR3aa: CASSSPVDREALHF; abundance: .; v_gene: TRBV7-9; d_gene: TRBD1; j_gene: TRBJ1-6
CDR3nt: TGCGCCAGCAGTGAGTCGGGACTAGCGAATGAGCAGTTCTTC; CDR3aa: CASSESGLANEQFF; abundance: once; v_gene: TRBV10-2; d_gene: TRBD2; j_gene: TRBJ2-1
CDR3nt: TGTGCCAGCTCGGTGGACAGGGGAAGAAGCTATGGCTACACCTTC; CDR3aa: CASSVDRGRSYGYTF; abundance: .; v_gene: TRBV18; d_gene: TRBD1; j_gene: TRBJ1-2
CDR3nt: TGTGCCAGCAGTGAAAGGTTCGAGGCCCCGACTGAAGCTTTCTTT; CDR3aa: CASSERFEAPTEAFF; abundance: .; v_gene: TRBV6-1; d_gene: .; j_gene: TRBJ1-1
CDR3nt: TGTGCCAGCAGCCAAGCAAGGAGCGGGCCTCTGTCTAGCACAGATACGCAGTATTTT; CDR3aa: CASSQARSGPLSSTDTQYF; abundance: .; v_gene: TRBV4-2; d_gene: .; j_gene: TRBJ2-3
CDR3nt: TGTGCCAGAACCTCCGACTCTCTGGTCACAGATACGCAGTATTTT; CDR3aa: CARTSDSLVTDTQYF; abundance: .; v_gene: TRBV5-3; d_gene: .; j_gene: TRBJ2-3
CDR3nt: TGCGCCAGCAGCCAAGACACAGGGGACCGCTACGAGCAGTACTTC; CDR3aa: CASSQDTGDRYEQYF; abundance: many; v_gene: TRBV4-3; d_gene: TRBD1; j_gene: TRBJ2-7
CDR3nt: TGTGCCAGCCAGATTCCGGGACGCTCCTACGAGCAGTACTTC; CDR3aa: CASQIPGRSYEQYF; abundance: .; v_gene: TRBV7-2; d_gene: .; j_gene: TRBJ2-7
CDR3nt: TGTGCCAGATTGACAACCCCGGCCCGGACTAGCGGGAGGTGTTGGAACAATGAGCAGTTCTTC; CDR3aa: CARLTTPARTSGRCWNNEQFF; abundance: .; v_gene: TRBV27; d_gene: TRBD2; j_gene: TRBJ2-1
CDR3nt: TGTGCCAGCAGCCGAGGACTAGCGGGACAAGAGACCCAGTACTTC; CDR3aa: CASSRGLAGQETQYF; abundance: .; v_gene: TRBV28; d_gene: TRBD2; j_gene: TRBJ2-5
CDR3nt: TGTGCCAGCAGTGGTTCTAGGCCTAACTATGGCTACACCTTC; CDR3aa: CASSGSRPNYGYTF; abundance: .; v_gene: TRBV25-1; d_gene: .; j_gene: TRBJ1-2
CDR3nt: TGTGCTAGTGGTACAGGGCTCGGAACTGAAGCTTTCTTT; CDR3aa: CASGTGLGTEAFF; abundance: .; v_gene: TRBV12-5; d_gene: .; j_gene: TRBJ1-1
CDR3nt: TGTGCCAGCAGTGCCAACAGGGGTGGGGAAGAGACCCAGTACTTC; CDR3aa: CASSANRGGEETQYF; abundance: .; v_gene: TRBV2; d_gene: TRBD1; j_gene: TRBJ2-5
CDR3nt: TGTGCCAGCAGCCCACCCGGCAGGGGGACTGAAGCTTTCTTT; CDR3aa: CASSPPGRGTEAFF; abundance: .; v_gene: TRBV7-9; d_gene: TRBD1; j_gene: TRBJ1-1
CDR3nt: TGTGCCAGTAGTATTGGTCGGGGGGCGATTTCTGGGGCCAACGTCCTGACTTTC; CDR3aa: CASSIGRGAISGANVLTF; abundance: .; v_gene: TRBV19; d_gene: .; j_gene: TRBJ2-6
CDR3nt: TGCGCCAGCACGGCTACAGGGGCTGAAGCTTTCTTT; CDR3aa: CASTATGAEAFF; abundance: .; v_gene: TRBV4-1; d_gene: TRBD1; j_gene: TRBJ1-1
CDR3nt: TGTGCCAGCAGCTTGGATACAGGGAGCACTGAAGCTTTCTTT; CDR3aa: CASSLDTGSTEAFF; abundance: .; v_gene: TRBV7-9; d_gene: .; j_gene: TRBJ1-1
CDR3nt: TGCGCCAGCAGCCCGGCCAACTCTGGAAACACCATATATTTT; CDR3aa: CASSPANSGNTIYF; abundance: .; v_gene: TRBV4-1; d_gene: .; j_gene: TRBJ1-3
CDR3nt: TGTGCCAGCAGCTCCCTAAACTGGGGCTCCTACGAGCAGTACTTC; CDR3aa: CASSSLNWGSYEQYF; abundance: .; v_gene: TRBV5-6; d_gene: .; j_gene: TRBJ2-7
CDR3nt: TGCGCCAGCAGCTCACCACACACAGATACGCAGTATTTT; CDR3aa: CASSSPHTDTQYF; abundance: once; v_gene: TRBV5-1; d_gene: .; j_gene: TRBJ2-3
CDR3nt: TGTGCCAGTAGTATCTTGCTAGCGGGGGGTTACAATGAGCAGTTCTTC; CDR3aa: CASSILLAGGYNEQFF; abundance: .; v_gene: TRBV19; d_gene: TRBD2; j_gene: TRBJ2-1
CDR3nt: TGTGCCAGCAGTCCCACCCGGGGGGACATGAACACTGAAGCTTTCTTT; CDR3aa: CASSPTRGDMNTEAFF; abundance: .; v_gene: TRBV28; d_gene: .; j_gene: TRBJ1-1
CDR3nt: TGTGCCAGCAGTGAGAGAGGGGGCGGCACTGAAGCTTTCTTT; CDR3aa: CASSERGGGTEAFF; abundance: once; v_gene: TRBV6-4; d_gene: TRBD1; j_gene: TRBJ1-1